The entry that follows covers one T cell receptor (beta chain) sequence. In the authors' workflow: Estimates of nucleated cell counts were drawn from the amplification of reference gene primers. TCRdb keeps only in-frame clones here, not all; method: immunoSEQ multiplex PCR. The D gene and trimming were derived from the DNA, and the V and J assignments and clone size from that table. The sample contains some 150,000 clones, about four fifths of which appear only once. The data are from a study of blood T cell repertoires in COVID-19. Study in general: Italy, Spain and the United States were the sources of the convalescent and acute COVID-19 samples. Sample material is recorded as cDNA or gDNA derived from T cells, B-cell-depleted T cells, or PBMCs.

The sample consisted of peripheral blood. The sequence was obtained from a woman aged 70 to 79 with COVID-19, enrolled during active disease.

The CDR3 protein is CASVRSRNQPQHF. The CDR3 bases are TGTGCCAGCGTCAGGTCGCGCAATCAGCCCCAGCATTTT. The chain has TRBV6-5 and TRBJ1-5; D gene ambiguous. This CDR3 spans 13 amino acids. The V gene lost 8 bases and the J gene lost 2 bases, with 10 bases spanning the gap. Germline assignment: CDR1 MNHEY and CDR2 SVGAGI.